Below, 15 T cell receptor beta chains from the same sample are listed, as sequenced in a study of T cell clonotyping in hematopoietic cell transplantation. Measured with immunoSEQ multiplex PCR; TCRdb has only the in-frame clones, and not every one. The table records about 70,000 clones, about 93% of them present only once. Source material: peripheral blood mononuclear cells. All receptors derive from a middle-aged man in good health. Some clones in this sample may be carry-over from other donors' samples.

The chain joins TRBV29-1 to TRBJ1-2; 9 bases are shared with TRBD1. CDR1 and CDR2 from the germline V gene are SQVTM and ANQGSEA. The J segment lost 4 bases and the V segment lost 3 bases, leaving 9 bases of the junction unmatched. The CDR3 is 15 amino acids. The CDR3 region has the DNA TGCAGCGTTGAGGGGGGACAGGGTGTAACCTATGGCTACACCTTC. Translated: CSVEGGQGVTYGYTF.

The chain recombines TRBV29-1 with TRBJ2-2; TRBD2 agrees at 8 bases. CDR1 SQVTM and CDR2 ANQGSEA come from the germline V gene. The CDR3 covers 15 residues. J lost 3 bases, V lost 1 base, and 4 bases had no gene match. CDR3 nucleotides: TGCAGCGTTGAAGGGACTAGCTGGGACACCGGGGAGCTGTTTTTT. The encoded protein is CSVEGTSWDTGELFF.

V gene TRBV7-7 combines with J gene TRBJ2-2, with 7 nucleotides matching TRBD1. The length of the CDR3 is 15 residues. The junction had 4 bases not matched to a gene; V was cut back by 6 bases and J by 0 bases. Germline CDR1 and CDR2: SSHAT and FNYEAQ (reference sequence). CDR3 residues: CASRIGGPNTGELFF. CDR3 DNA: TGTGCCAGCAGAATAGGGGGCCCGAACACCGGGGAGCTGTTTTTT.

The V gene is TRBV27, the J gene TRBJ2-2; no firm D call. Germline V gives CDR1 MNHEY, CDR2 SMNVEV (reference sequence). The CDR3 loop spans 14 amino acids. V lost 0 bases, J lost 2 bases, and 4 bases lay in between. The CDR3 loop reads CASSLSLNTGELFF. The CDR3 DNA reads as TGTGCCAGCAGTTTATCACTCAACACCGGGGAGCTGTTTTTT.

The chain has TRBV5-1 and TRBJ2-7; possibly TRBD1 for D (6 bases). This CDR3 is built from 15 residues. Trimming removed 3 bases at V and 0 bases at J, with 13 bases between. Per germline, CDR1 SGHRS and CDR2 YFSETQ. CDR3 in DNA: TGCGCCAGCAGCTCAGGGGCCTCGGGCTCCTACGAGCAGTACTTC. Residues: CASSSGASGSYEQYF.

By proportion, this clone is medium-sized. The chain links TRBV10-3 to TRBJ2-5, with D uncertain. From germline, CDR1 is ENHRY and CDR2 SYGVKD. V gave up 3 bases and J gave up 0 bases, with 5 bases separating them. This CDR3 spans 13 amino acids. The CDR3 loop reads CAISDGYQETQYF. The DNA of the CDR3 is TGTGCCATCAGTGACGGATACCAAGAGACCCAGTACTTC.

The CDR3 region is CASSVGQGDNSPLHF. The DNA for the CDR3 is TGTGCCAGCAGCGTTGGCCAGGGTGACAATTCACCCCTCCACTTT. The chain recombines TRBV9 with TRBJ1-6, with a possible D match to TRBD1 (5 bases). CDR3 length equals 15 residues. Germline V gene lookup returns CDR1 SGDLS and CDR2 YYNGEE. With 2 bases removed from V and 7 bases from J, the gap between germline ends came to 13 bases.

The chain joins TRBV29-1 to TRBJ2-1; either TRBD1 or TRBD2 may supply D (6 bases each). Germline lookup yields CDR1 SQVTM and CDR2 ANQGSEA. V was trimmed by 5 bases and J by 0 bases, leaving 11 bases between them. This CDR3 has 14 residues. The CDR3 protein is CSVSGGPSYNEQFF. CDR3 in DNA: TGCAGCGTTTCCGGGGGCCCCTCCTACAATGAGCAGTTCTTC.

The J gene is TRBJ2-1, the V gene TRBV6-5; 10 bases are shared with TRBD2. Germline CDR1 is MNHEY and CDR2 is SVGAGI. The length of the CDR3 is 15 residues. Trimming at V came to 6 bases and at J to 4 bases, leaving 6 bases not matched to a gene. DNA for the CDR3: TGTGCCAGCAGGCTTACTAGCGGGGTTTACAATGAGCAGTTCTTC. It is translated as CASRLTSGVYNEQFF.

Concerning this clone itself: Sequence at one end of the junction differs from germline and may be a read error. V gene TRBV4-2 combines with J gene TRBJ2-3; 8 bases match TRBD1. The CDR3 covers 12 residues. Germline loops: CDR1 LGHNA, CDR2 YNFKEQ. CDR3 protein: CASNQDRGTQYF. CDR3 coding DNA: TGTGCCAGCAACCAAGACAGGGGTACGCAGTATTTT.

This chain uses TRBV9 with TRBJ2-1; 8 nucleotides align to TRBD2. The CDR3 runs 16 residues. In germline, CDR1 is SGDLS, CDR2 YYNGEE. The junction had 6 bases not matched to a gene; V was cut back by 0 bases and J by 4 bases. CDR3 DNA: TGTGCCAGCAGCGTAGGCGGCGGGGGGCCATACAATGAGCAGTTCTTC. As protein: CASSVGGGGPYNEQFF.

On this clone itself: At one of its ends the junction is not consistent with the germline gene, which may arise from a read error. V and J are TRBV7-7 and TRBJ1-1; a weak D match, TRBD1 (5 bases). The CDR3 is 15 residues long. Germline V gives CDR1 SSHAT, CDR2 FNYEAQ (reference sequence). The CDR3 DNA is TGTGCTAGCAGCTCCGCGGGGCACGGGCGCCCTGAAGCTTTCTTT. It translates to CASSSAGHGRPEAFF. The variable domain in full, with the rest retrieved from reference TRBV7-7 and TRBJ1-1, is GAGVSQSPRYKVTKRGQDVTLRCDPISSHATLYWYQQALGQGPEFLTYFNYEAQPDKSGLPSDRFSAERPEGSISTLTIQRTEQRDSAMYRCASSSAGHGRPEAFFGQGTRLTVV.

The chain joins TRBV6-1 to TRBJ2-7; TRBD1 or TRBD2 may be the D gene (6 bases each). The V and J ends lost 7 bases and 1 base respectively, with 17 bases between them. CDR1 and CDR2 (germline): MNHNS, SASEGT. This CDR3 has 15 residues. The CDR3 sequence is CASTVGGTNSYEQYF. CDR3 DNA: TGTGCCAGCACCGTAGGAGGGACAAATTCCTACGAGCAGTACTTC.

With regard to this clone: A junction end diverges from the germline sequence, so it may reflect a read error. CDR3 residues: CASSLTGSSYNEQFF. The CDR3 DNA follows: TGTGCTAGCAGCCTCACGGGAAGCTCCTACAATGAGCAGTTCTTC. The chain links TRBV7-7 to TRBJ2-1, with a possible D match to TRBD2 (5 bases). This CDR3 region has 15 residues. In germline, CDR1 is SSHAT, CDR2 FNYEAQ (reference sequence).

The CDR3 loop reads CASSPTPWGSKFEQFF. Written as DNA, the CDR3 is TGTGCCAGCAGCCCTACCCCTTGGGGGAGTAAATTTGAGCAGTTCTTC. The chain has TRBV9 and TRBJ2-1; D possibly uses TRBD1 or TRBD2 (5 bases each). CDR3 size: 16 residues. Germline V gene sequence: CDR1 SGDLS, CDR2 YYNGEE. The V gene lost 4 bases and the J gene lost 9 bases, with 23 bases spanning the gap. The complete variable domain, with remaining parts taken from reference TRBV9 and TRBJ2-1, reads DSGVTQTPKHLITATGQRVTLRCSPRSGDLSVYWYQQSLDQGLQFLIQYYNGEERAKGNILERFSAQQFPDLHSELNLSSLELGDSALYFCASSPTPWGSKFEQFFGPGTRLTVL.